This T cell receptor beta chain came from a study of regulatory T cells in long-lasting Graves disease. Looking at the study overall: For a period under 3 months, newly diagnosed Graves' patients had taken antithyroid drugs. Regarding the study as a whole: Examination was confined to peripheral blood, excluding thyroid tissue.

The J segment lost 1 base and the V segment lost 0 bases, leaving 7 bases of the junction unmatched. The V gene's germline CDR1 is DFQATT and CDR2 SNEGSKA (reference sequence). The CDR3 spans 16 residues. Through Arm-PCR of CDR3 regions and iRepertoire HTBI primers, TCR beta libraries were built. MiXCR, run by TCRdb on the multiplex PCR reads, gives a single entry per CDR3 protein. The sample lists 200,000 to 250,000 distinct CDR3 sequences, just over 20% occurring once. Ten or more counts support this clonotype. Its antigen remains unidentified. This sample's time point: newly diagnosed GD, antithyroid drugs for less than 3 months. Generation of the TCR library employed RNA extracted from PBMCs. In Xi'an, China, an endocrinology department was the source of patients.

Material: peripheral blood mononuclear cells (PBMCs), obtained at new diagnosis, from a patient treated with antithyroid drugs. The V and J genes are TRBV20-1 and TRBJ2-7, with 9 positions matching TRBD2. The receptor was isolated from a female donor with Graves disease. As DNA, the CDR3 is TGCAGTGCTAGAGATCTCGCGGGAGGGCCTTCCTACGAGCAGTACTTC. This encodes CSARDLAGGPSYEQYF.